The next 2 T cell receptor beta chains were all read from a single sample in a study of blood T cell repertoires in COVID-19. Profiled with immunoSEQ multiplex PCR; TCRdb holds only in-frame clones, not every one. The sample records just over 90,000 clones, 80% being singletons. Material for sequencing was peripheral blood. The receptor source for this set is a human donor in a cohort sampled during active COVID-19.

The CDR3, as DNA: TGTGCCAGCAGCTTATTGGCGGGAGGGGTGGATGAGCAGTTCTTC. The encoded protein is CASSLLAGGVDEQFF. The J gene is TRBJ2-1, the V gene TRBV7-3; the match to TRBD2 covers 9 bases. Trimming took 2 bases from V and 8 from J; bases not matched to a gene: 7. Germline V gene lookup returns CDR1 SGHTA and CDR2 FQGTGA. The CDR3 runs to 15 residues.

The chain employs TRBV19 and TRBJ2-1; 10 bases are a match to TRBD1. Germline V gives CDR1 LNHDA, CDR2 SQIVND (reference sequence). The CDR3 has 17 residues. With 4 bases clipped from V and 4 bases from J, the junction kept 10 bases outside the gene matches. The CDR3, as DNA: TGTGCCAGTAGTACCCTACGCGGGACAGGGGTTTACAATGAGCAGTTCTTC. Translated: CASSTLRGTGVYNEQFF.